This T cell receptor (beta chain) was identified during a study of early T cells in non-severe SARS-CoV-2 infection. Study-level points and caveats: Comparison of clonotypes with VDJdb favored anti-spike CD8 responses while missing private and CD4 specificities.

TCRdb passed the 5' RACE reads through MiXCR, listing each CDR3 protein once. The profile covers about 31,000 distinct CDR3 sequences, with 5% to 7% appearing a single time and 21% taken by the ten largest. Germline V gene data show CDR1 as SGHAT and CDR2 as FQNNGV. The CDR3 sequence is 13 residues long. V lost 7 bases, J lost 0 bases, and 6 bases lay in between. This clonotype came up many times. The target antigen is unknown. The sample comprised whole blood. This TCR was sampled from an adult who was a healthcare worker with PCR-confirmed SARS-CoV-2 infection or an uninfected control (not recorded which). The V and J genes are TRBV11-2 and TRBJ2-2; no clear D. The CDR3 protein is CASKVPNTGELFF. CDR3 coding DNA: TGTGCCAGCAAAGTCCCGAACACCGGGGAGCTGTTTTTT.